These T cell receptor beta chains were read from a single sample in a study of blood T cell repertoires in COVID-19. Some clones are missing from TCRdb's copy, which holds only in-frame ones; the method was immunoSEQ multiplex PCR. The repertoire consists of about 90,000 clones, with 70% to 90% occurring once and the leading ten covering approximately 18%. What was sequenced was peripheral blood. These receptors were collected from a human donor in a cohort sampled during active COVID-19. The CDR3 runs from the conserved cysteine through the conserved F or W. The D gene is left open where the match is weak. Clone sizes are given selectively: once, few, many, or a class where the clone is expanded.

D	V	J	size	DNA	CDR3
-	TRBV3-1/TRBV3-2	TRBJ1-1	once	TGTGCCAGCTCCAAAAGGGGCCAGGACACTGAAGCTTTCTTT	CASSKRGQDTEAFF
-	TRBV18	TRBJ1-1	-	TGTGCCAGCTCCCTCACGGCTGAAGCTTTCTTT	CASSLTAEAFF
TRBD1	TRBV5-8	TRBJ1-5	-	TGTGCCAGCAGGCTGACAGGGCTCGGACAGCCCCAGCATTTT	CASRLTGLGQPQHF
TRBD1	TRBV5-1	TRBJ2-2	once	TGCGCCAGCAGCTCCGGGACAGGGTACACCGGGGAGCTGTTTTTT	CASSSGTGYTGELFF
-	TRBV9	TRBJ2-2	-	TGTGCCAGCAGGCAGGGCGTCACCGGGGAGCTGTTTTTT	CASRQGVTGELFF
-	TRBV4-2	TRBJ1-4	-	TGTGCCAGCAGCATAGCCCTAGGTAATGAAAAACTGTTTTTT	CASSIALGNEKLFF
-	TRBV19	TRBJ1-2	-	TGTGCCAGTAGTATAGATTGGGGCAGGGGCTACACCTTC	CASSIDWGRGYTF
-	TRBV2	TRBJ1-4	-	TGTGCCAGCACCCGGGACATAGCAACTAATGAAAAACTGTTTTTT	CASTRDIATNEKLFF
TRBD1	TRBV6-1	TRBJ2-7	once	TGTGCCAGCAGTGAAACAGGGGATGGCGAGCAGTACTTC	CASSETGDGEQYF
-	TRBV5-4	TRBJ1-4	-	TGTGCCAGCAGCGAGGCTATTGCAACTAATGAAAAACTGTTTTTT	CASSEAIATNEKLFF
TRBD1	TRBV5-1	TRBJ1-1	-	TGCGCCAGCAGCTTAGAGGGGGCCGGCATGAACACTGAAGCTTTCTTT	CASSLEGAGMNTEAFF
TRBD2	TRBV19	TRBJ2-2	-	TGTGCCAGTAGTCTCGCGGGGGGGCTTAACACCGGGGAGCTGTTTTTT	CASSLAGGLNTGELFF
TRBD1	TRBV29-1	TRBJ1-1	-	TGCAGCGGGGCAGGGGGATGGAACACTGAAGCTTTCTTT	CSGAGGWNTEAFF
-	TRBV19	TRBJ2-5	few	TGTGCCAGCTCCCAGACTAGAGTAGAGACCCAGTACTTC	CASSQTRVETQYF
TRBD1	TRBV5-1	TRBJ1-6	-	TGCGCCAGCAGCTTGGCGGCGGGACAGGGTAATTCACCCCTCCACTTT	CASSLAAGQGNSPLHF
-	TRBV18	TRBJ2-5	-	TGTGCCAGCTCACCCTCTAGGGGGACATTCCAAGAGACCCAGTACTTC	CASSPSRGTFQETQYF
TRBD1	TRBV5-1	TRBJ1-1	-	TGCGCCAGCAGCAAGGGACAGGCGAACGCTGAAGCTTTCTTT	CASSKGQANAEAFF
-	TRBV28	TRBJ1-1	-	TGTGCCAGCCGGGGGGTCATGAACACTGAAGCTTTCTTT	CASRGVMNTEAFF
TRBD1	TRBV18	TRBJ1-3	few	TGTGCCAGCTCACCAGGGACAGGGTTCTCAGGAAACACCATATATTTT	CASSPGTGFSGNTIYF
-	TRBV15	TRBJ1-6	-	TGTGCCACCAGCAGAGAGGCGGGTCCAGGTTCACCCCTCCACTTT	CATSREAGPGSPLHF
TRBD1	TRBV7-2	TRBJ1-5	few	TGTGCCAGCAGACCCACAGGGGGAGGGCAGCCCCAGCATTTT	CASRPTGGGQPQHF
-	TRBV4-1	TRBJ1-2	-	TGCGCCAGCAGCCAAGATCGAGGCGTCTATGGCTACACCTTC	CASSQDRGVYGYTF
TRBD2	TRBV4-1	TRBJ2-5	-	TGCGCCAGCAGCCAAGTCGGGGGGCAAGAGACCCAGTACTTC	CASSQVGGQETQYF
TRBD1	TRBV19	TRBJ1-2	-	TGTGCCAGTAGTACCAAGGACAGGGTAGGCTATGGCTACACCTTC	CASSTKDRVGYGYTF
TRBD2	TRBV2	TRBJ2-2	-	TGTGCCAGCAGAGGGACGGGACTAGCGGGGGGGCGTGGCGGGGAGCTGTTTTTT	CASRGTGLAGGRGGELFF
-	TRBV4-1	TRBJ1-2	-	TGCGCCAGCAGCCAGGCCACAACAAACTATGGCTACACCTTC	CASSQATTNYGYTF
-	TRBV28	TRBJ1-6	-	TGTGCCAGCAGTAACGGCGGGGGGTTTAATTCACCCCTCCACTTT	CASSNGGGFNSPLHF
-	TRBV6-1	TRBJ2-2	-	TGTGCCAGCAGTGAAGCGCTTCCGGGACACTGGAACACCGGGGAGCTGTTTTTT	CASSEALPGHWNTGELFF